The clone carrying this T cell receptor (beta chain) showed up just a few times. The data derive from a study of blood T cell repertoires in COVID-19. Looking at the study overall: Collection of acute and convalescent COVID-19 samples took place in the United States, Italy and Spain. PBMCs, B-cell-depleted T cells, or T cells were the source of the cDNA or gDNA that made up the material.

Per the authors' pipeline: From reference gene primer amplification, estimates of nucleated cell counts were derived. TCRdb's table, derived via immunoSEQ multiplex PCR, lists solely in-frame clones and lacks some. The V and J calls and the clone size are those of that table, but D and trimming were determined from the DNA. Of 200,000 to 300,000 clones in the sample, roughly 88% were seen once. Sequencing input: peripheral blood. The source of this sequence is a man aged 35-49 years who had recovered from COVID-19.

The CDR3 DNA reads as TGTGCCAGCAGCGTAGGTATTTCTCCAGGAAATTCACCCCTCCACTTT. Translating it yields CASSVGISPGNSPLHF. The chain employs TRBV9 and TRBJ1-6; the D is unclear. Germline values: CDR1 SGDLS, CDR2 YYNGEE. Trimming shortened V by 0 bases and J by 7 bases, and 14 bases separated the two germline ends. This CDR3 contains 16 residues.